This note documents a single T cell receptor (beta chain) sequence. The antigen remains undetermined. This sample was taken from a study of monozygotic twins with inflammatory bowel disease. Starting material for each TCR library was around 3.5 ug of total RNA. UMIs that had a 6-nucleotide sample barcode were put in using template switching. Following a re-call of the 5' RACE reads, TCRdb has one entry per CDR3 protein and lacks DNA. The listing records about 380,000 distinct CDR3 sequences. Study results and limitations: The results supported no single strong signal or clonotype associated with IBD.

The germline CDR1 and CDR2 sequences are LGHNA and YNFKEQ. The CDR3 is 14 residues long. The chain combines TRBV4-2 with TRBJ2-1; absent DNA, TCRdb's TRBD1 call cannot be checked. This TCR came from a human donor with ulcerative colitis or Crohn's disease, or a healthy co-twin of an affected twin (not recorded which). The sample taken for sequencing was blood. CDR3 amino acids: CASSQPDRLDEQFF.